This TCR beta chain was retrieved from a study of T cells in women clearing cervical HPV infection. About this clone itself: The CDR3 end falls 3 residues outside the read, so it is completed with the germline J gene. Other nucleotide sequences in the sample specify the same CDR3.

Sequenced by immunoSEQ multiplex PCR; TCRdb stores in-frame clones only, minus some. This sample contains approximately 44,000 clones. The CDR3 covers 17 residues. V was pared by 3 bases and J by 9 bases, with 21 bases between. Germline V gene lookup returns CDR1 MNHEY and CDR2 SVGEGT. The origin of this receptor is a woman aged 18-70 years with a cervical HPV16 infection that either progressed to CIN3+ or cleared (not recorded which). Sequenced: blood buffy coat. This chain joins TRBV6-2 or TRBV6-3 and TRBJ1-6; D gene uncertain. The CDR3 protein is CASSYEEWIPRSSPLHF. The part of the CDR3 DNA that was read is TGTGCCAGCAGTTATGAGGAATGGATACCTAGGAGTTCACCC.